This TCR beta chain came from a study of blood T cell repertoires in COVID-19. Turning to the study itself: COVID-19 samples collected from the United States, Italy and Spain covered acute and convalescent phases. Sources were T cells, B-cell-depleted T cells, or PBMCs; the material itself was cDNA or gDNA.

Seattle's cohort entered during active infection and was followed longitudinally. Germline CDR1 SNHLY, CDR2 FYNNEI. V gave up 9 bases and J gave up 8 bases; unmatched junction bases: 8. The CDR3 spans 13 residues. Per the study methods: Reference gene primer amplification yielded estimated nucleated cell counts. Sequenced by immunoSEQ multiplex PCR; TCRdb stores in-frame clones only, minus some. V and J calls plus clone size are reproduced from that table; the DNA served to infer D and trimming. The sample has roughly 190,000 clones, about four fifths seen once; the top ten hold 11%. The origin of this receptor is a woman between 35 and 50 years old with COVID-19, enrolled during active disease. The chain has TRBV2 and TRBJ2-1; 9 positions match TRBD1. Sequenced input: peripheral blood. The CDR3 loop reads CARGGQGVYEQFF. For the CDR3, the DNA is TGTGCCAGAGGGGGACAGGGTGTTTATGAGCAGTTCTTC.